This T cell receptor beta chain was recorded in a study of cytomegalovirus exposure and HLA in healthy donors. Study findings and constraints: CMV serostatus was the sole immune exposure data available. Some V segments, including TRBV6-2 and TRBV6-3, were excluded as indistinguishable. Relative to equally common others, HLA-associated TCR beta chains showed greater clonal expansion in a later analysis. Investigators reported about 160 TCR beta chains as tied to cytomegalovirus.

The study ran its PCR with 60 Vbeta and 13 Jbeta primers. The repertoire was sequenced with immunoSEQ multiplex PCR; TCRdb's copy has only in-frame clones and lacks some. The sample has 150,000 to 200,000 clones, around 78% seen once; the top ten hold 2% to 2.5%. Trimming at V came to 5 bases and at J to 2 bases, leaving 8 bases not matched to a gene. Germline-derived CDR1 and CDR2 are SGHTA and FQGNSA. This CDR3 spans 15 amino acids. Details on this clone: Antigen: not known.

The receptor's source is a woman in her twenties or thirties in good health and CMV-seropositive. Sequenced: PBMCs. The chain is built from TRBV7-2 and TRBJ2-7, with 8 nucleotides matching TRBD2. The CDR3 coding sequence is TGTGCCAGCAGCGCTACGCGGGGGGTGGCCTACGAGCAGTACTTC. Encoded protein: CASSATRGVAYEQYF.